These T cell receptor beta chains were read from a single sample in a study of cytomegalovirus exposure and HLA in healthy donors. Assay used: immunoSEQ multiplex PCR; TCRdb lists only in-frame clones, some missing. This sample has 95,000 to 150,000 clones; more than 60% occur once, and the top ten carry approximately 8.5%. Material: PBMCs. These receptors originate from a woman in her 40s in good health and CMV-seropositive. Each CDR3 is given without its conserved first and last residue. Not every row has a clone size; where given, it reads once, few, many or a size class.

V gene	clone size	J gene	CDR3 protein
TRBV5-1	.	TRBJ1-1	ASSLEVGYTEAF
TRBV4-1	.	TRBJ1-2	ASSQDRAGANYGYT
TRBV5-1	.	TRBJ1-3	ASSLDRGRNTIY
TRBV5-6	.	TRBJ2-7	ASSLAPRGPYEQY
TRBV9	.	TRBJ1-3	ASSVYDGDSGNTIY
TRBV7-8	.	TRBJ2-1	ASSSRRGNESRSGYYNEQF
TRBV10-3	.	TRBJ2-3	AISPKGQGTDTQY
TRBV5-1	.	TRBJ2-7	ASSPGLAGGPSYEQY
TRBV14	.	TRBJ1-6	ASSRKDSAPWGNSPLH
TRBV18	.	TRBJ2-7	ASSLGTAPRTYEQY
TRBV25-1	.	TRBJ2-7	ASVRTDTYEQY
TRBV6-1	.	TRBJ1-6	ASRSDRGHSPLH
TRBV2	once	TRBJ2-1	ASSWDSHNEQF
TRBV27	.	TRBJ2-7	ASSKQGPYEQY
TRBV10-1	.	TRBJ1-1	ASSESYNTEAF
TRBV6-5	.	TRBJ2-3	ASSPLAGGTDTQY
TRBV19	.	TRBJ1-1	ASSIDRPDTEAF
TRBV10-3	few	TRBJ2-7	AISHRGNSSYEQY
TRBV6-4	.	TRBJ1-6	ASSLDSSVGSPLH
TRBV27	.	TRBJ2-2	ASSLLRDGGELF
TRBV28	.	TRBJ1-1	ASSLSGQGTEAF
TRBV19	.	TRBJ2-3	ASRLDTDTQY
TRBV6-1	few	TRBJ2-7	ASRDYYEQY
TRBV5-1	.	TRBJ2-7	ASSLESRIRHEQY
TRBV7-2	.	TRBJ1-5	ASSSQNQPQH
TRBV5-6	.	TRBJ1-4	ASSLRTGANEKLF
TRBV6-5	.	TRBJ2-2	ASSSTGIGELF
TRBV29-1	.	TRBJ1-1	SVEKLSHLSTEAF
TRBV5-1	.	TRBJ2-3	ASSFPMTGTGNHTDTQY
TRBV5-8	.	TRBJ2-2	ASSLGPGREVGTGELF
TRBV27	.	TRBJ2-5	ASSLLAGANQETQY
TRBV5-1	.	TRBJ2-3	ASSLGADTDTQY
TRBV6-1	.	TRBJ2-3	ASILGDTQY
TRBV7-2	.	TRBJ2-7	ASSLGSGGEGEQY
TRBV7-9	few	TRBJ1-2	ASSTPPGGRIDYGYT
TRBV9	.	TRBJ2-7	ASSAGTSGRKEQY
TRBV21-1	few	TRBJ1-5	ASSKRGQGKAQPQH
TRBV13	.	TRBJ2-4	ASSLVSSGENIQY
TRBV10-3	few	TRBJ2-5	AISEMQEETQY
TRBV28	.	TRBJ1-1	ASSFFGGTAEAF
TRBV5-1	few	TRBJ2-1	ASRFTGGSYNEQF
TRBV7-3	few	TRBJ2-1	ASSSRGPGNNEQF
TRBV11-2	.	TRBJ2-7	ASSFVLAGAYEQY
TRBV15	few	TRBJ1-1	ATSRVGGRNTEAF
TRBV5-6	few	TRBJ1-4	ASSLGGVSTNEKLF
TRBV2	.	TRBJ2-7	ASSEGQGSIRYEQY
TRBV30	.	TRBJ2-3	AWTLAGPTDTQY
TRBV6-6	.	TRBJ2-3	ASRLAGGPGTQY
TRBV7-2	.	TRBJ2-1	ASSFQAGEYNEQF
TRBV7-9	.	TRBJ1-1	ASSRDMNTEAF
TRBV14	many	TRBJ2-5	ASSLLQQPETQY